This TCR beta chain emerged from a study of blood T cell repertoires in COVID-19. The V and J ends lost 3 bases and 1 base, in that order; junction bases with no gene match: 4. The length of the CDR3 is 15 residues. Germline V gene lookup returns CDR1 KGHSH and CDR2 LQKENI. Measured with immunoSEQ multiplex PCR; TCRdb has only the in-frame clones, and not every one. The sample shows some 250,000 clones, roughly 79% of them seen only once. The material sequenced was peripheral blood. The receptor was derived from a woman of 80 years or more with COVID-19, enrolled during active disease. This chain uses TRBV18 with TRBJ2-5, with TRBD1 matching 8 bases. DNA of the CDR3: TGTGCCAGCTCACCTGCCGGGACAGGCCAAGAGACCCAGTACTTC. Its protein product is CASSPAGTGQETQYF.